A single TCR beta chain is shown here with its context. No antigen is known for it. This specimen includes other DNA sequences encoding the same CDR3. PCR primers comprised 60 Vbeta and 13 Jbeta primers. Authors' analysis steps: In a later analysis, 60 million to 90 million unique TCR beta chains included roughly 11 million shared by two or more donors. The method was immunoSEQ multiplex PCR; TCRdb's version includes in-frame clones alone and lacks a portion of them. That table supplies the V and J calls and clone size; D and trimming were determined from the DNA. This table holds 160,000 or so clones, more than 80% found once. The data belong to a study of cytomegalovirus exposure and HLA in healthy donors. Overall study results and limits: The classifier reportedly diagnosed cytomegalovirus status with high sensitivity and specificity. The presence/absence work took it that sequencing depth was about the same across donors.

This receptor was identified in a woman under 40 in good health and CMV-seropositive. Sequences were obtained from PBMCs.

The CDR3 coding sequence is TGTGCCAGTACCTCGGGACAACTGAACACTGAAGCTTTCTTT. It yields the protein CASTSGQLNTEAFF. The chain joins TRBV19 to TRBJ1-1, with a tentative D call TRBD1 (6 bases). Trimming pared 7 bases from V and 0 bases from J, leaving 12 bases between. The CDR3 consists of 14 residues. Looked up from germline, CDR1 is LNHDA and CDR2 is SQIVND (reference sequence).